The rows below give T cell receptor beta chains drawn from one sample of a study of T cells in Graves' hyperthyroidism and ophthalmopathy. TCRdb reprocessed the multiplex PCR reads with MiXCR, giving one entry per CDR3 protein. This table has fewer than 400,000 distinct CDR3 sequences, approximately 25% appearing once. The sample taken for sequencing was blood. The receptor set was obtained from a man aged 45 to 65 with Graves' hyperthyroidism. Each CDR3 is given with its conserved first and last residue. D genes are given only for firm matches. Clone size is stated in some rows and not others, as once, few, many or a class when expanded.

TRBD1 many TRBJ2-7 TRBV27 CATSEGTGFSYEQYF TGTGCCACCTCTGAAGGGACAGGCTTTTCCTACGAGCAGTACTTC
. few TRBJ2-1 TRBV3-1 CASSRMTNLGEQFF TGTGCCAGCAGCCGCATGACAAATCTTGGGGAGCAGTTCTTC
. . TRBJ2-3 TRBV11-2 CASSLDGWPGGSDTRYF TGTGCCAGCAGCTTAGATGGTTGGCCCGGGGGATCGGATACGCGGTATTTT
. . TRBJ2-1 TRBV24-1 CATSDRPRGPYNEQFF TGTGCCACCAGTGATCGCCCAAGGGGACCCTACAATGAGCAGTTCTTC
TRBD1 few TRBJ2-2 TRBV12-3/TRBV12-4 CASSPWDRTTGELFF TGTGCCAGCAGTCCCTGGGACAGGACCACCGGGGAGCTGTTTTTT
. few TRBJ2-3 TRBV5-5 CASSYAGSYTQYF TGTGCCAGCAGCTACGCGGGATCTTATACGCAGTATTTT
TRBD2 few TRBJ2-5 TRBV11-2 CASSPPSGRGAGTQYF TGTGCCAGCAGCCCCCCTAGCGGGAGGGGCGCAGGGACCCAGTACTTC
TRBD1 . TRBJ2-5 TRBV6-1 CASSGDRGETQYF TGTGCCAGCAGTGGGGACAGGGGAGAGACCCAGTACTTC
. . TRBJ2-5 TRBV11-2 CASSSGGVIQYF TGTGCCAGCAGCTCAGGAGGAGTTATCCAGTACTTC
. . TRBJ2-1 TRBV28 CASSLWGDFASPNEQFF TGTGCCAGCAGTTTATGGGGGGACTTCGCCAGCCCCAATGAGCAGTTCTTC
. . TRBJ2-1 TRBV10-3 CAISTDRESSYNEQFF TGTGCCATCAGTACGGACCGGGAGAGCTCCTACAATGAGCAGTTCTTC
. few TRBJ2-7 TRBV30 CAWSVRMDNRSPYEQYF TGTGCCTGGAGTGTACGGATGGACAACCGCTCCCCCTACGAGCAGTACTTC
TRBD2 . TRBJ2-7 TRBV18 CASSAGAPYEQYF TGTGCCAGCTCAGCGGGAGCCCCCTACGAGCAGTACTTC
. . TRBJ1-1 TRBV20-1 CSAIWTVEAFF TGCAGTGCTATTTGGACAGTTGAAGCTTTCTTT
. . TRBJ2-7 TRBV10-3 CAIRNKEGSGRISYEQYF TGTGCCATCAGGAACAAGGAAGGAAGCGGACGAATTTCCTACGAGCAGTACTTC
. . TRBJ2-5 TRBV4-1 CASSQGDSGETQYF TGCGCCAGCAGCCAAGGAGACAGTGGGGAGACCCAGTACTTC
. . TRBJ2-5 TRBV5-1 CASSLEGAPSETQYF TGCGCCAGCAGCTTAGAAGGGGCGCCGTCAGAGACCCAGTACTTC
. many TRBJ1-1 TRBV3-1 CASSQGDTEAFF TGTGCCAGCAGCCAAGGGGACACTGAAGCTTTCTTT
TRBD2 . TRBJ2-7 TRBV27 CASSLVFGTSDEQYF TGTGCCAGCAGTTTAGTCTTTGGGACTAGCGACGAGCAGTACTTC
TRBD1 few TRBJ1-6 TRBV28 CASRPDRDQSPLHF TGTGCCAGCAGGCCCGACAGGGATCAATCACCCCTCCACTTT
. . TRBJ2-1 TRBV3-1 CASSRGLYNEQFF TGTGCCAGCAGCCGAGGCCTCTACAATGAGCAGTTCTTC
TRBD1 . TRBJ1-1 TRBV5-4 CASSSGQATNTEAFF TGTGCCAGCAGCTCGGGACAGGCCACGAACACTGAAGCTTTCTTT
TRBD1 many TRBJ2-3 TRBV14 CASSLWTGGMRTDTQYF TGTGCCAGCAGCCTGTGGACAGGGGGGATGCGGACAGATACGCAGTATTTT
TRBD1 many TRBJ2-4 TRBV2 CASRSTGSKNIQYF TGTGCCAGCAGATCGACAGGGTCCAAAAACATTCAGTACTTC
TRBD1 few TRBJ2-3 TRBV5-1 CASSRGTGADTQYF TGCGCCAGCAGCCGGGGGACAGGGGCCGATACGCAGTATTTT
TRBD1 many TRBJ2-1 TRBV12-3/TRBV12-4 CASSYSGTGDEQFF TGTGCCAGCAGTTACTCCGGGACAGGCGATGAGCAGTTCTTC
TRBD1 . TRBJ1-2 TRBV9 CASSAGQLYGYTF TGTGCCAGCAGCGCGGGACAGCTTTATGGCTACACCTTC
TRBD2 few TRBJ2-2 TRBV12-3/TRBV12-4 CASSWTSGSRDGELFF TGTGCCAGCTCCTGGACTAGCGGGAGTCGTGACGGGGAGCTGTTTTTT
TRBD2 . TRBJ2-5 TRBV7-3 CASSPGLAGGRETQYF TGTGCCAGCAGCCCGGGACTAGCGGGAGGGAGGGAGACCCAGTACTTC
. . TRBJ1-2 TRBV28 CASSSQYGYTF TGTGCCAGCAGTTCCCAGTATGGCTACACCTTC
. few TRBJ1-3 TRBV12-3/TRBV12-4 CASGGLGGNTIYF TGTGCCAGCGGGGGGCTAGGGGGAAACACCATATATTTT
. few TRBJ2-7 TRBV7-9 CASSLGGLRDSSYEQYF TGTGCCAGCAGCCTGGGAGGTTTGAGGGACAGTTCATACGAGCAGTACTTC
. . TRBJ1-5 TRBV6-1 CASRGEGWNQPQHF TGTGCCAGCAGGGGCGAGGGGTGGAATCAGCCCCAGCATTTT
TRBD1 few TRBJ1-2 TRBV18 CASSPSGGENYGYTF TGTGCCAGCTCACCTTCAGGGGGCGAAAACTATGGCTACACCTTC
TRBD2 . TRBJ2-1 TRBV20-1 CSAAYDSGRARNEQFF TGCAGTGCTGCATATGATAGCGGGAGGGCCCGCAATGAGCAGTTCTTC
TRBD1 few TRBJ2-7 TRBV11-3 CASSLGGQATYEQYF TGTGCCAGCAGCTTAGGGGGACAGGCGACCTACGAGCAGTACTTC
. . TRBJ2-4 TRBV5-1 CASSSGSRVAKNIQYF TGCGCCAGCAGCTCCGGGAGCAGGGTAGCCAAAAACATTCAGTACTTC
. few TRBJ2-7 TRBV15 CATSRDLARRGYEQYF TGTGCCACCAGCAGAGATCTAGCGAGGCGGGGCTACGAGCAGTACTTC
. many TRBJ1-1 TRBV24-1 CATSPNRDSREAFF TGTGCCACCAGCCCAAACCGCGACAGCCGTGAAGCTTTCTTT
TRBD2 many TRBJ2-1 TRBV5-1 CASSLVASGSGNEQFF TGCGCCAGCAGCTTGGTGGCTAGCGGGAGTGGGAATGAGCAGTTCTTC
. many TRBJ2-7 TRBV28 CASTTRRGGYEQYF TGTGCCAGCACCACCCGGAGGGGCGGCTACGAGCAGTACTTC
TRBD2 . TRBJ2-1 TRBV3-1 CASSPRTSAYNEQFF TGTGCCAGCAGCCCACGGACTAGCGCCTACAATGAGCAGTTCTTC
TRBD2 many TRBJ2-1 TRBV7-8 CASTGGGHAYNEQFF TGTGCCAGCACCGGGGGAGGGCACGCCTACAATGAGCAGTTCTTC
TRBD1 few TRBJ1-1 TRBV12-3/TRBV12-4 CASSATGVRTEAFF TGTGCCAGCAGTGCAACAGGGGTTCGCACTGAAGCTTTCTTT
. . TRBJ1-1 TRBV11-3 CASTEGENTEAFF TGTGCCAGCACCGAAGGGGAGAACACTGAAGCTTTCTTT
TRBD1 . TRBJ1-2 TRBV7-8 CASSPQGAGPYGYTF TGTGCCAGCAGCCCACAGGGGGCCGGGCCCTATGGCTACACCTTC
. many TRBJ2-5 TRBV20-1 CSASGSGGGETQYF TGCAGTGCTAGCGGGAGCGGAGGTGGGGAGACCCAGTACTTC
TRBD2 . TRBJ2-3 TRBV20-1 CSAAGTSADTQYF TGCAGTGCTGCCGGGACTAGCGCAGATACGCAGTATTTT
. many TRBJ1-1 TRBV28 CASEAGNTEAFF TGTGCCAGCGAAGCAGGGAACACTGAAGCTTTCTTT
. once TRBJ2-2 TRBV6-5 CASSYSYTAGKLFF TGTGCCAGCAGTTACTCGTACACGGCCGGGAAGCTGTTTTTT
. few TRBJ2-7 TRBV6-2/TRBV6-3 CASSHRESHEQYF TGTGCCAGCAGTCACAGGGAATCACACGAGCAGTACTTC
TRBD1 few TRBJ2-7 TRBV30 CAWSGDRGREQYF TGTGCCTGGAGTGGGGACAGGGGTCGGGAGCAGTACTTC
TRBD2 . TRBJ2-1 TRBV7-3 CASSLTFTSGSPYNEQFF TGTGCCAGCAGCTTAACGTTTACTAGCGGGAGTCCATACAATGAGCAGTTCTTC
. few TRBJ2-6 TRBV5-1 CASSLGPDRFSGANVLTF TGCGCCAGCAGCTTGGGTCCTGACAGGTTCTCTGGGGCCAACGTCCTGACTTTC
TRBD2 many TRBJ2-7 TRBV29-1 CSVEGTSSGRAGLIEQYF TGCAGCGTTGAAGGCACATCTAGCGGGAGGGCCGGTCTCATTGAGCAGTACTTC